Detailed here is one TCR beta chain. This entry comes from a study of T cells in Graves' hyperthyroidism and ophthalmopathy. Authors of the study amplified TCR beta CDR3 regions from RNA transcripts. TCR CDR3 regions were first amplified by RT-PCR with HTBI primers. TCRdb reprocessed the multiplex PCR reads with MiXCR, giving one entry per CDR3 protein. The table shows around 350,000 distinct CDR3 sequences, with 12% to 15% occurring only once. This clonotype was obtained from a woman in her sixties or seventies with Graves' ophthalmopathy. Sequencing was performed on blood.

CDR3 region: CASGGRGRGPQHF. The CDR3 bases are TGTGCCAGTGGGGGAAGGGGGCGGGGGCCCCAGCATTTT. This sequence joins TRBV2 and TRBJ1-5; 7 bases fit TRBD1. The ends lost 9 bases at V and 9 bases at J; junction bases unmatched: 11. CDR1 is SNHLY, CDR2 FYNNEI, per germline. The CDR3 is 13 residues long.